These T cell receptor beta chains were read from a single sample in a study of regulatory T cells in long-lasting Graves disease. TCRdb re-derived calls from the multiplex PCR reads in MiXCR, one entry per CDR3 protein. The table has roughly 430,000 distinct CDR3 sequences, roughly a fifth seen once. Sequencing was performed on peripheral blood mononuclear cells (PBMCs), taken when the disease was refractory, from a patient treated with antithyroid drugs. These receptors came from a female donor with Graves disease. Each CDR3 is given with its conserved first and last residue. The order of the fields is clone size, D gene, V gene, J gene, CDR3 protein, CDR3 DNA. A D gene is named only where the DNA matches it firmly. Size values are once, few and many counts, or a class for expanded clones, and some rows have none.

size: -; D: -; V: TRBV5-1; J: TRBJ2-2; CDR3: CASSLGLGQNTGELFF; DNA: TGCGCCAGCAGCCTGGGCCTGGGACAAAACACCGGGGAGCTGTTTTTT
size: -; D: -; V: TRBV28; J: TRBJ2-5; CDR3: CASSPPAIGETQYF; DNA: TGTGCCAGCAGTCCCCCTGCGATAGGGGAGACCCAGTACTTC
size: -; D: -; V: TRBV12-3/TRBV12-4; J: TRBJ2-7; CDR3: CASTLGREQYF; DNA: TGTGCCAGCACCCTCGGCAGGGAGCAGTACTTC
size: few; D: -; V: TRBV28; J: TRBJ2-7; CDR3: CASRPPRGVEFGYERYF; DNA: TGTGCCAGCAGACCCCCTAGGGGTGTGGAGTTTGGGTACGAGCGGTACTTC
size: many; D: -; V: TRBV3-1; J: TRBJ2-5; CDR3: CASSQVSEETQYF; DNA: TGTGCCAGCAGCCAAGTTTCAGAAGAGACCCAGTACTTC
size: -; D: -; V: TRBV5-1; J: TRBJ2-1; CDR3: CASSWTGTPSGQFF; DNA: TGCGCCAGCAGCTGGACCGGGACCCCCTCGGGGCAGTTCTTC
size: many; D: TRBD1; V: TRBV12-3/TRBV12-4; J: TRBJ1-5; CDR3: CASSQGASAEHF; DNA: TGTGCCAGCAGCCAGGGGGCATCAGCCGAGCATTTT
size: many; D: -; V: TRBV28; J: TRBJ1-1; CDR3: CASRLMNTEAFF; DNA: TGTGCCAGCAGGCTTATGAACACTGAAGCTTTCTTT
size: many; D: -; V: TRBV11-2; J: TRBJ2-7; CDR3: CASSLWRAKTYEQYF; DNA: TGTGCCAGCAGCTTATGGAGGGCCAAGACCTACGAGCAGTACTTC
size: many; D: -; V: TRBV2; J: TRBJ2-7; CDR3: CASNGGTSYEQYF; DNA: TGTGCCAGCAACGGCGGGACCTCCTACGAGCAGTACTTC
size: many; D: -; V: TRBV10-3; J: TRBJ2-5; CDR3: CAISETLEETQYF; DNA: TGTGCCATCAGTGAGACCCTTGAAGAGACCCAGTACTTC
size: -; D: -; V: TRBV20-1; J: TRBJ2-5; CDR3: CSASPSMQFQETQYF; DNA: TGCAGTGCTAGTCCTTCGATGCAGTTCCAAGAGACCCAGTACTTC
size: many; D: -; V: TRBV28; J: TRBJ2-7; CDR3: CASSPGGGGRIEQYF; DNA: TGTGCCAGCAGCCCAGGGGGGGGAGGGAGAATCGAGCAGTACTTC
size: -; D: TRBD2; V: TRBV6-1; J: TRBJ2-1; CDR3: CASQRGDYNEQFF; DNA: TGTGCCAGTCAGCGGGGGGATTACAATGAGCAGTTCTTC
size: -; D: TRBD1; V: TRBV4-1; J: TRBJ1-1; CDR3: CASSHLPGQGFGEAFF; DNA: TGCGCCAGCAGCCACCTTCCGGGACAGGGATTTGGTGAAGCTTTCTTT
size: -; D: TRBD2; V: TRBV5-4; J: TRBJ2-3; CDR3: CASSSQLAEDTDTQYF; DNA: TGTGCCAGCAGCTCTCAACTAGCGGAGGACACAGATACGCAGTATTTT
size: -; D: -; V: TRBV20-1; J: TRBJ2-1; CDR3: CSASDGGSPYNEQFF; DNA: TGCAGTGCTAGTGACGGGGGCAGTCCCTACAATGAGCAGTTCTTC
size: -; D: -; V: TRBV24-1; J: TRBJ2-3; CDR3: CATSDGGGTDTQYF; DNA: TGTGCCACCAGTGACGGGGGAGGCACAGATACGCAGTATTTT
size: many; D: -; V: TRBV20-1; J: TRBJ2-7; CDR3: CSARGFRLTEGTYEQYF; DNA: TGCAGTGCGAGAGGGTTCCGGCTAACAGAGGGCACCTACGAGCAGTACTTC
size: -; D: TRBD2; V: TRBV27; J: TRBJ2-7; CDR3: CASHRTSGSAYEQYF; DNA: TGTGCCAGCCATAGGACTAGCGGGAGTGCCTACGAGCAGTACTTC
size: many; D: TRBD2; V: TRBV11-2; J: TRBJ2-7; CDR3: CASSQGLAGEQYF; DNA: TGTGCCAGCAGCCAGGGACTAGCCGGCGAGCAGTACTTC
size: -; D: TRBD1; V: TRBV5-1; J: TRBJ1-2; CDR3: CASSLAGTGGAGAGYTF; DNA: TGCGCCAGCAGCTTGGCCGGGACAGGGGGCGCAGGAGCTGGCTACACCTTC
size: many; D: TRBD1; V: TRBV28; J: TRBJ2-7; CDR3: CASSPSGQGAMNQYF; DNA: TGTGCCAGCAGCCCATCGGGACAGGGGGCGATGAACCAGTACTTC
size: -; D: TRBD1; V: TRBV5-5; J: TRBJ2-4; CDR3: CASSHLTGENIQYF; DNA: TGTGCCAGCAGCCACCTGACAGGGGAAAACATTCAGTACTTC
size: few; D: -; V: TRBV7-3; J: TRBJ2-2; CDR3: CASSQSDSIRTGELFF; DNA: TGTGCCAGCAGCCAGAGCGACAGCATACGAACCGGGGAGCTGTTTTTT
size: -; D: TRBD1; V: TRBV3-1; J: TRBJ2-3; CDR3: CASSQVARGTDTQYF; DNA: TGTGCCAGCAGCCAAGTAGCCAGGGGGACAGATACGCAGTATTTT
size: many; D: TRBD2; V: TRBV11-2; J: TRBJ2-7; CDR3: CASSQGSSGPYEQYF; DNA: TGTGCCAGCAGCCAGGGTTCTAGCGGTCCCTACGAGCAGTACTTC
size: many; D: -; V: TRBV10-3; J: TRBJ1-1; CDR3: CAISDARGSTEAFF; DNA: TGTGCCATCAGTGACGCGAGGGGTAGCACTGAAGCTTTCTTT
size: many; D: -; V: TRBV28; J: TRBJ2-5; CDR3: CASRGVILRQTQYF; DNA: TGTGCCAGCAGAGGAGTCATTCTTCGTCAGACCCAGTACTTC
size: -; D: -; V: TRBV6-5; J: TRBJ1-1; CDR3: CASSFYGTEAFF; DNA: TGTGCCAGCAGTTTTTATGGTACTGAAGCTTTCTTT
size: many; D: -; V: TRBV2; J: TRBJ1-2; CDR3: CASNAGVYGYTF; DNA: TGTGCCAGCAACGCCGGGGTCTATGGCTACACCTTC
size: -; D: TRBD1; V: TRBV20-1; J: TRBJ2-3; CDR3: CSATPQGEQYF; DNA: TGCAGTGCAACCCCCCAGGGGGAGCAGTATTTT
size: many; D: -; V: TRBV2; J: TRBJ1-2; CDR3: CASSAGWDYGYTF; DNA: TGTGCCAGCAGCGCCGGGTGGGACTATGGCTACACCTTC
size: many; D: -; V: TRBV28; J: TRBJ2-7; CDR3: CASSLGRANEQYF; DNA: TGTGCCAGCAGTTTGGGAAGGGCGAACGAGCAGTACTTC
size: -; D: -; V: TRBV6-1; J: TRBJ2-4; CDR3: CASSEAIGGRLAKNIQYF; DNA: TGTGCCAGCAGTGAAGCCATTGGGGGGCGACTGGCCAAAAACATTCAGTACTTC
size: few; D: -; V: TRBV6-2/TRBV6-3; J: TRBJ2-7; CDR3: CASSSWKQYF; DNA: TGTGCCAGCAGTTCTTGGAAGCAGTACTTC
size: many; D: -; V: TRBV28; J: TRBJ2-4; CDR3: CASFGESLAKNIQYF; DNA: TGTGCCAGCTTCGGGGAGTCCCTAGCCAAAAACATTCAGTACTTC
size: few; D: -; V: TRBV20-1; J: TRBJ1-6; CDR3: CSARSGLHNSPLHF; DNA: TGCAGTGCTAGATCAGGACTACATAATTCACCCCTCCACTTT
size: many; D: TRBD1; V: TRBV11-2; J: TRBJ2-7; CDR3: CASSPDRLTYEQYF; DNA: TGTGCCAGCAGCCCGGACAGGTTAACTTACGAGCAGTACTTC
size: many; D: -; V: TRBV11-2; J: TRBJ2-6; CDR3: CASSLEGFVSGANVLTF; DNA: TGTGCCAGCAGCTTAGAGGGGTTCGTCTCTGGGGCCAACGTCCTGACTTTC
size: few; D: TRBD1; V: TRBV28; J: TRBJ1-5; CDR3: CASSRGDRSNQPQHF; DNA: TGTGCCAGCAGCCGGGGGGACAGGAGCAATCAGCCCCAGCATTTT
size: -; D: TRBD1; V: TRBV2; J: TRBJ2-2; CDR3: CAGGFGTGVTGELFF; DNA: TGTGCCGGGGGATTTGGGACAGGGGTTACCGGGGAGCTGTTTTTT
size: many; D: -; V: TRBV28; J: TRBJ1-6; CDR3: CASSLLRPGSPLHF; DNA: TGTGCCAGCAGTTTACTCCGCCCGGGATCACCCCTCCACTTT
size: -; D: -; V: TRBV11-1; J: TRBJ2-3; CDR3: CASRRSGSWGTDTQYF; DNA: TGTGCCAGCAGACGATCGGGGAGTTGGGGCACAGATACGCAGTATTTT
size: -; D: -; V: TRBV6-1; J: TRBJ2-7; CDR3: CASRLDEPSYEQYF; DNA: TGTGCCAGCAGACTCGACGAGCCGTCCTACGAGCAGTACTTC
size: many; D: TRBD1; V: TRBV28; J: TRBJ2-4; CDR3: CASRGTGGLIQYF; DNA: TGTGCCAGCAGGGGGACAGGGGGCCTCATTCAGTACTTC
size: many; D: -; V: TRBV30; J: TRBJ2-2; CDR3: CAWSASAAAGGTGELFF; DNA: TGTGCCTGGAGTGCCTCGGCTGCGGCGGGCGGCACCGGGGAGCTGTTTTTT
size: many; D: TRBD1; V: TRBV2; J: TRBJ2-7; CDR3: CASSDPGTGVREQYF; DNA: TGTGCCAGCAGTGATCCCGGGACAGGGGTCCGCGAGCAGTACTTC
size: -; D: TRBD1; V: TRBV18; J: TRBJ1-2; CDR3: CASSPPNRGDGYTF; DNA: TGTGCCAGCTCACCACCGAACAGGGGGGACGGCTACACCTTC
size: few; D: -; V: TRBV5-5; J: TRBJ2-5; CDR3: CASSLSSRETQYF; DNA: TGTGCCAGCAGCTTATCGTCTAGGGAGACCCAGTACTTC
size: many; D: TRBD2; V: TRBV28; J: TRBJ2-3; CDR3: CASSLFGGSSGSLYTQYF; DNA: TGTGCCAGCAGTTTATTTGGGGGCTCTAGCGGGAGTTTGTATACGCAGTATTTT
size: -; D: -; V: TRBV5-1; J: TRBJ2-5; CDR3: CASSLGGSEKGTQYF; DNA: TGCGCCAGCAGCTTGGGAGGTAGCGAAAAGGGGACCCAGTACTTC
size: many; D: -; V: TRBV15; J: TRBJ1-5; CDR3: CATSREVAQPQHF; DNA: TGTGCCACCAGCAGAGAAGTCGCCCAGCCCCAGCATTTT
size: many; D: TRBD1; V: TRBV3-1; J: TRBJ1-1; CDR3: CASTSTGFGTEAFF; DNA: TGTGCCAGCACCTCGACAGGGTTTGGCACTGAAGCTTTCTTT
size: -; D: TRBD2; V: TRBV20-1; J: TRBJ2-7; CDR3: CSAPNPLAGASEQYF; DNA: TGCAGTGCTCCCAACCCACTAGCGGGAGCCAGCGAGCAGTACTTC